This T cell receptor (beta chain) was retrieved from a study of CD8+CD57+ T cells in acquired aplastic anemia. Study summary: When averaged, DNA from sorted CD4+ and CD8+ cells came to around 3.4 ug.

This clonotype was seen repeatedly, ten times or more. Patients included in sequencing had previously demonstrated CD8+CD57+ cell expansion by flow cytometry. The patients all had a severe acquired aplastic anemia diagnosis. No patient had been given any therapy when blood was sampled. With V trimmed by 4 bases and J by 3 bases, 7 bases remained unmatched. Germline V gene sequence: CDR1 SGHDT, CDR2 YYEEEE. The length of the CDR3 is 16 residues. It was genomic DNA that served as the template for profiling TCR beta VDJ and CDR3. TCRdb used MiXCR to reprocess the reads, holding one entry per CDR3 protein. The sample shows 150,000 to 200,000 distinct CDR3 sequences, less than 60% of them seen only once.

Sequencing input: sorted CD4+, CD8+, or CD8+CD57+ T cells (not recorded which) from PBMCs. V usage is TRBV5-6 and J usage is TRBJ1-3, with TRBD1 matching over 10 bases. The TCR sequence derives from a human donor with aplastic anemia. The CDR3 nucleotides read TGTGCCAGCAGCCCGCGGACAGGGGGTTATGGAAACACCATATATTTT. Residues: CASSPRTGGYGNTIYF.